This passage covers 12 T cell receptor beta chains from one sample sequenced in a study of shared clonotypes between healthy human individuals. The protocol was immunoSEQ multiplex PCR, while the TCRdb copy is restricted to in-frame clones and leaves out a portion. The table includes some 2,500,000 clones, roughly 90% detected once. Material: naive CD4+ T cells from PBMCs. Subset described: CD45RA+ positively selected. Source of these receptors: a man aged 18 to 30 in good health. Some clones in this sample may be carry-over from other donors' samples.

This chain links TRBV11-2 with TRBJ2-3; D is ambiguous. CDR1 and CDR2 (germline): SGHAT, FQNNGV. Trimming took off 6 bases at V and 0 bases at J, with 10 bases between the two ends. The CDR3 length is 14 residues. The CDR3 DNA sequence: TGTGCCAGCAGTCCAGGATATAGCACAGATACGCAGTATTTT. It specifies CASSPGYSTDTQYF.

This clone was counted once. The chain couples TRBV6-1 to TRBJ1-5; TRBD1 might be the D (6 bases). V lost 1 base and J lost 1, with 8 bases in between. Germline V gene data show CDR1 as MNHNS and CDR2 as SASEGT. The CDR3 has 15 amino acids. The CDR3 DNA is TGTGCCAGCAGTGAAGAGCAGGGGAGCAATCAGCCCCAGCATTTT. As protein: CASSEEQGSNQPQHF.

This rearrangement joins TRBV5-1 to TRBJ1-1; 8 bases map to TRBD1. Germline V gives CDR1 SGHRS, CDR2 YFSETQ. The length of the CDR3 is 14 residues. V lost 0 bases, J lost 5 bases, and 3 bases stayed unmatched. The chain's CDR3 is CASSLVQGATEAFF. The CDR3 nucleotides are TGCGCCAGCAGCTTGGTGCAGGGGGCGACTGAAGCTTTCTTT. Together with reference TRBV5-1 and TRBJ1-1, the CDR3 gives the full variable domain: KAGVTQTPRYLIKTRGQQVTLSCSPISGHRSVSWYQQTPGQGLQFLFEYFSETQRNKGNFPGRFSGRQFSNSRSEMNVSTLELGDSALYLCASSLVQGATEAFFGQGTRLTVV.

The rearrangement links TRBV5-6 to TRBJ2-2, with D maybe TRBD1 (5 bases). Germline lookup yields CDR1 SGHDT and CDR2 YYEEEE. V gave up 2 bases and J gave up 1 base, with 15 bases separating them. The CDR3 is made up of 17 amino acids. CDR3 sequence: CASSLRLQTVNTGELFF. The CDR3 DNA reads as TGTGCCAGCAGCTTACGTCTGCAGACAGTGAACACCGGGGAGCTGTTTTTT.

To note about this clone: The same CDR3 can be traced to other DNA sequences in this sample. This chain joins TRBV7-6 and TRBJ2-5; no firm D call. In germline, CDR1 is SGHVS, CDR2 FNYEAQ. The CDR3 loop spans 12 amino acids. With 1 base removed from V and 5 bases from J, the gap between germline ends came to 5 bases. CDR3 sequence (DNA): TGTGCCAGCAGCTTAGAGCGCGAGACCCAGTACTTC. It encodes CASSLERETQYF. Supplemented by reference TRBV7-6 and TRBJ2-5, the full variable domain reads GAGVSQSPRYKVTKRGQDVALRCDPISGHVSLYWYRQALGQGPEFLTYFNYEAQQDKSGLPNDRFSAERPEGSISTLTIQRTEQRDSAMYRCASSLERETQYFGPGTRLLVL.

The chain employs TRBV9 and TRBJ1-3; D is undetermined. Germline lookup yields CDR1 SGDLS and CDR2 YYNGEE. The CDR3 totals 16 residues. Trimming removed 1 base from V and 4 bases from J, with 15 bases in between. CDR3 residues: CASSVNPPDGGNTIYF. In DNA form, the CDR3 reads TGTGCCAGCAGCGTAAATCCCCCGGACGGCGGAAACACCATATATTTT.

V gene TRBV11-2 combines with J gene TRBJ2-1, with TRBD2 as a possible D gene (6 bases). The V end was cut by 1 base, the J end by 6 bases, with 16 bases between. The CDR3 has 16 amino acids. CDR1 and CDR2 from the germline V gene are SGHAT and FQNNGV. This chain's CDR3 is CASSLVGRETPNEQFF. DNA of the CDR3: TGTGCCAGCAGCTTAGTCGGACGGGAGACTCCCAATGAGCAGTTCTTC.

V usage is TRBV19 and J usage is TRBJ1-1; D unclear. V gave up 0 bases and J gave up 9 bases, with 14 bases separating them. The CDR3 has 14 amino acids. Germline values: CDR1 LNHDA, CDR2 SQIVND (reference sequence). CDR3 sequence reads: CASSIDPRSGKAFF. Here the CDR3 DNA reads TGTGCCAGTAGTATAGACCCCAGGAGCGGCAAAGCTTTCTTT.

V and J are TRBV10-3 and TRBJ2-1, with 8 bases identical to TRBD1. This CDR3 is 11 amino acids long. The V gene's germline CDR1 is ENHRY and CDR2 SYGVKD. Trimming took 9 bases from V and 6 from J; bases not matched to a gene: 1. The DNA for the CDR3 is TGTGCCATACAGGGGGTCAATGAGCAGTTCTTC. Translation gives CAIQGVNEQFF.

The chain employs TRBV11-2 and TRBJ1-4; D might be TRBD1 (6 bases). V shed 3 bases and J shed 6 bases, with 17 bases lying between them. The CDR3 length is 16 residues. Germline CDR1 and CDR2: SGHAT and FQNNGV. The DNA for the CDR3 is TGTGCCAGCAGCTTGCTTTTGGGACAACGGCATGAAAAACTGTTTTTT. It encodes CASSLLLGQRHEKLFF.

In regard to this clone: Different DNA sequences within this sample yield the same CDR3. CDR3 sequence: CASSLTSGTYNEQFF. CDR3 sequence (DNA): TGCGCCAGCAGCTTGACTAGCGGGACGTACAATGAGCAGTTCTTC. The chain carries TRBV5-1 and TRBJ2-1; TRBD2 matches 10 bases. Germline CDR1 is SGHRS and CDR2 is YFSETQ. After removal of 1 base from V and 4 bases from J, the junction contained 2 bases not matched to a gene. The CDR3 is 15 amino acids.

V gene TRBV4-1 combines with J gene TRBJ2-7, with D perhaps matching TRBD2 (5 bases). Germline loops: CDR1 MGHRA, CDR2 YSYEKL. The CDR3 runs 16 residues. Trimming cost V 0 bases and J 2 bases, with 14 bases left between them. The CDR3 protein is CASSQDLATQTYEQYF. CDR3 DNA sequence: TGCGCCAGCAGCCAAGATCTAGCCACACAAACCTACGAGCAGTACTTC.